A single sample gave rise to the 8 T cell receptor beta chains below, sequenced in a study of PD-1 blockade in classical Hodgkin lymphoma. Time point of the sample: newly diagnosed, previously untreated cHL patient sample. Out of thawed PBMCs, magnetic negative selection purified CD4+ T cells. TCRdb's table, derived via immunoSEQ multiplex PCR, lists solely in-frame clones and lacks some. The repertoire consists of roughly 30,000 clones, with 75% to 90% occurring once and the leading ten covering 0.2% to 0.25%. The sequenced material came from CD4+ T cells from blood. The source is a human donor with classical Hodgkin lymphoma.

This chain links TRBV7-2 with TRBJ1-1; 7 bases are a match to TRBD1. The CDR3 runs to 12 residues. Germline CDR1 SGHTA, CDR2 FQGNSA. Trimming at V came to 6 bases and at J to 11 bases, leaving 9 bases not matched to a gene. In DNA, the CDR3 is TGTGCCAGCAGTTTGGACAGGATCGGGGCTTTCTTT. Encoded protein: CASSLDRIGAFF.

This sequence joins TRBV7-2 and TRBJ1-1; D is unresolved. This CDR3 is 12 amino acids long. The V end was cut by 3 bases, the J end by 8 bases, with 10 bases between. Germline-derived CDR1 and CDR2 are SGHTA and FQGNSA. The CDR3 DNA reads as TGTGCCAGCAGCTTGTACACTAACGAAGCTTTCTTT. Its translation is CASSLYTNEAFF.

Only a few counts were recorded for this clone. This chain joins TRBV4-3 and TRBJ2-1; no clear D. The V end was cut by 0 bases, the J end by 6 bases, with 9 bases between. Germline CDR1 LGHNA, CDR2 YSLEER. The CDR3 is 14 amino acids. CDR3 sequence: CASSQDLSTNEQFF. The CDR3 nucleotides read TGCGCCAGCAGCCAAGATCTTAGTACCAATGAGCAGTTCTTC.

The rearrangement joins TRBV2 to TRBJ1-2; 7 bases are shared with TRBD1. The J segment lost 6 bases and the V segment lost 5 bases, leaving 15 bases of the junction unmatched. CDR3 size: 16 residues. Germline V lookup: CDR1 SNHLY, CDR2 FYNNEI. CDR3 in DNA: TGTGCCAGCAGTCCAATCGGGACAGCCCGCGGGGATGGCTACACCTTC. It codes for CASSPIGTARGDGYTF.

J is TRBJ2-1 and V is TRBV2; D is undetermined. The CDR3 extends over 12 amino acids. V was cut by 8 bases and J by 3 bases, with 8 bases left in between. Germline CDR1 is SNHLY and CDR2 is FYNNEI. The CDR3 is CASGINYNEQFF. CDR3 sequence (DNA): TGTGCCAGCGGGATTAACTACAATGAGCAGTTCTTC.

The chain employs TRBV18 and TRBJ2-7; D is possibly TRBD2 (6 bases). The CDR3 is 16 amino acids. From germline, CDR1 is KGHSH and CDR2 LQKENI. Trimming took 4 bases from V and 0 from J, leaving 16 bases between them. CDR3 DNA sequence: TGTGCCAGCTCACAAAGGGGCGGGGCAAACTCCTACGAGCAGTACTTC. Amino acids: CASSQRGGANSYEQYF.

The chain carries TRBV6-5 and TRBJ2-7, with TRBD2 identical over 11 bases. CDR3 length: 14 residues. Germline CDR1 is MNHEY and CDR2 is SVGAGI. The junction had 3 bases not matched to a gene; V was cut back by 6 bases and J by 2 bases. CDR3 region: CASRTSGGAYEQYF. CDR3 DNA sequence: TGTGCCAGCAGAACTAGCGGGGGAGCCTACGAGCAGTACTTC.

The rearrangement uses TRBV7-8 and TRBJ2-7, with 7 nucleotides matching TRBD1. Germline trimming cut 5 bases from V and 1 base from J; bases unmatched to any gene: 11. Germline V CDR1 and CDR2: SGHVS, FQNEAQ. This CDR3 region has 16 residues. The CDR3 loop is CASSADSGQRSYEQYF. The CDR3, as DNA: TGTGCCAGCAGCGCTGACTCGGGACAGAGATCCTACGAGCAGTACTTC. The full variable domain, with the rest looked up from reference TRBV7-8 and TRBJ2-7, is GAGVSQSPRYKVAKRGQDVALRCDPISGHVSLFWYQQALGQGPEFLTYFQNEAQLDKSGLPSDRFFAERPEGSVSTLKIQRTQQEDSAVYLCASSADSGQRSYEQYFGPGTRLTVT.